The entry below describes one TCR beta chain. Its antigen remains unknown. Sample time point: baseline pretreatment blood. Treatment defined: 15 Gy SBRT to primary tumor, nephrectomy 4 weeks later. Clear cell pathology was present in this patient's renal cell carcinoma. The germline V gene encodes CDR1 LGHNT and CDR2 FRNRAP. After removal of 5 bases from V and 5 bases from J, the junction contained 6 bases not matched to a gene. This CDR3 is 14 amino acids long. The method was immunoSEQ multiplex PCR; TCRdb's version includes in-frame clones alone and lacks a portion of them. The sample records more than 75,000 clones, 82% being singletons. This entry comes from a study of radiation and T cells in renal cell carcinoma. Looking at the study overall: Nephrectomy followed 15 Gy stereotactic body radiation by 4 weeks. Findings and limits, study-wide: From baseline, blood top tumor clonotypes peaked at 2 weeks post-radiation. Baseline intratumoral clonotype presence is unknown without pretreatment biopsies.

This chain links TRBV12-5 with TRBJ2-1, with 7 bases matching TRBD1. Here the sequenced sample was blood, taken from a patient whose treatment included radiotherapy and nephrectomy. The receptor comes from a man in his sixties with renal cell carcinoma. The CDR3 bases are TGTGCTAGTGGTAGGGACAGTGCCAACAATGAGCAGTTCTTC. The encoded protein is CASGRDSANNEQFF.